The 10 T cell receptor beta chains below all came from one sample that was sequenced in a study of T cells after yellow fever vaccination. Using its own MiXCR run on the 5' RACE reads, TCRdb lists one record per CDR3 protein. The repertoire holds hundreds of thousands of distinct CDR3 sequences, approximately 13% seen once, with around 15% in the top ten. Sequences were derived from PBMCs, sampled on the day of the yellow fever booster vaccination. These receptors all come from a man younger than 45 who received the YFV17D yellow fever vaccine.

The chain combines TRBV7-2 with TRBJ1-3; no clear D. The CDR3 is 16 residues long. V gave up 3 bases and J gave up 0 bases, with 12 bases separating them. From germline, CDR1 is SGHTA and CDR2 FQGNSA. This CDR3 is CASSLATHRSGNTIYF. CDR3 bases: TGTGCCAGCAGCTTGGCAACACACCGCTCTGGAAACACCATATATTTT.

The chain combines TRBV5-1 with TRBJ2-6; a weak D match, TRBD2 (6 bases). With 0 bases removed from V and 12 bases from J, the gap between germline ends came to 16 bases. Germline V lookup: CDR1 SGHRS, CDR2 YFSETQ. This CDR3 has 15 residues. The CDR3: CASSLAWLGGTVLTF. Written as DNA, the CDR3 is TGCGCCAGCAGCTTGGCCTGGTTGGGGGGAACCGTCCTGACTTTC. Complete variable domain (other parts from reference TRBV5-1 and TRBJ2-6): KAGVTQTPRYLIKTRGQQVTLSCSPISGHRSVSWYQQTPGQGLQFLFEYFSETQRNKGNFPGRFSGRQFSNSRSEMNVSTLELGDSALYLCASSLAWLGGTVLTFGAGSRLTVL.

The chain combines TRBV29-1 with TRBJ2-2; D is unclear. CDR3 length: 14 amino acids. V was cut by 1 base and J by 1 base, with 7 bases left in between. The germline V gene encodes CDR1 SQVTM and CDR2 ANQGSEA. The CDR3 DNA reads TGCAGCGTTGAAGTATTCAGGAACACCGGGGAGCTGTTTTTT. This sequence encodes CSVEVFRNTGELFF.

This clonotype appeared a few times. The chain joins TRBV29-1 to TRBJ1-1; D may be TRBD1 (5 bases). The germline V gene has CDR1 SQVTM and CDR2 ANQGSEA. The CDR3 loop spans 11 amino acids. The V end was cut by 6 bases, the J end by 6 bases, with 11 bases between. CDR3 loop: CSVDDRAEAFF. CDR3 nucleotides: TGCAGCGTAGATGACAGAGCTGAAGCTTTCTTT.

The rearrangement links TRBV5-1 to TRBJ2-6, with no clear D. The V gene's germline CDR1 is SGHRS and CDR2 YFSETQ. V was clipped by 0 bases and J by 0 bases, with 7 bases between them. The CDR3 runs to 16 residues. CDR3 sequence reads: CASSLELVSGANVLTF. As DNA, the CDR3 is TGCGCCAGCAGCTTGGAGCTGGTCTCTGGGGCCAACGTCCTGACTTTC. Filled out from reference TRBV5-1 and TRBJ2-6, the complete variable domain reads KAGVTQTPRYLIKTRGQQVTLSCSPISGHRSVSWYQQTPGQGLQFLFEYFSETQRNKGNFPGRFSGRQFSNSRSEMNVSTLELGDSALYLCASSLELVSGANVLTFGAGSRLTVL.

This clonotype was seen a few times. This chain joins TRBV7-9 and TRBJ2-3; D ambiguous. The CDR3 is made up of 14 amino acids. V dropped 4 bases and J dropped 3 bases, with 11 bases sitting between them. Per germline, CDR1 SEHNR and CDR2 FQNEAQ (reference sequence). The CDR3 reads CASSWKGETDTQYF. CDR3 sequence (DNA): TGTGCCAGCAGCTGGAAGGGCGAAACAGATACGCAGTATTTT.

This clonotype was picked up a small number of times. This chain links TRBV5-6 with TRBJ1-2; no reliable D call. The CDR3 runs to 14 residues. Germline V gene data show CDR1 as SGHDT and CDR2 as YYEEEE. V was cut by 2 bases and J by 7 bases, with 15 bases left in between. DNA of the CDR3: TGTGCCAGCAGCTTTTGGACCCCCGCGGGTGGCTACACCTTC. It yields the protein CASSFWTPAGGYTF.

This rearrangement joins TRBV7-9 to TRBJ2-1; tentative D call: TRBD2 (6 bases). The germline V and J ends were trimmed by 4 bases and 4 bases, with 14 bases remaining between them. Germline CDR1 reads SEHNR; CDR2 reads FQNEAQ (reference sequence). The CDR3 covers 15 residues. CDR3 loop: CASSSPGTAYNEQFF. CDR3 nucleotides: TGTGCCAGCAGCTCACCCGGGACTGCATACAATGAGCAGTTCTTC.

This clonotype was detected a few times. The chain is built from TRBV3-1 and TRBJ1-4, with D unresolved. Trimming left V 6 bases short and J 10 bases short, with 12 bases between. The V gene's germline CDR1 is LGHDT and CDR2 YNNKEL (reference sequence). The CDR3 totals 12 residues. In DNA form, the CDR3 reads TGTGCCAGCAGTCCCATAGAAGGAAAACTGTTTTTT. Encoded protein: CASSPIEGKLFF.

This clonotype turned up a few times. This sequence joins TRBV30 and TRBJ1-6; 7 bases map to TRBD1. CDR3 size: 17 residues. Per germline, CDR1 GTSNPN and CDR2 SVGIG (reference sequence). Trimming removed 3 bases from V and 8 bases from J; junction bases left unmatched: 16. The CDR3, as DNA: TGTGCCTGGAGCCGATCGGCTGGGACAGCCCTTTATTCACCCCTCCACTTT. Translation: CAWSRSAGTALYSPLHF.